This T cell receptor (beta chain) came from a study of shared clonotypes between healthy human individuals. General study points: Larger estimated richness was generally seen in naive subsets than in memory subsets. Clonotype sharing among donors likely depends on sequencing depth. The sole specimen, blood, was sampled, and tissue repertoires likely differ.

In the sorted-subset replicate PCRs, approximately 200 ng DNA, roughly 30,000 T cell genomes, was used. Repertoires were generated with immunoSEQ multiplex PCR, while TCRdb's copy carries only in-frame clones and drops some. This table has some 1.5 million clones, approximately 98% appearing once. With respect to this clone: As yet, its antigen is unknown.

CDR3 size: 13 residues. Germline CDR1 SGDLS, CDR2 YYNGEE. V lost 7 bases and J lost 7; bases outside the gene matches: 7. Material: naive CD4+ T cells sorted from blood. The subset is: CD45RA+ positively selected. V gene TRBV9 combines with J gene TRBJ2-1, with TRBD2 identical over 8 bases. This clonotype originated in a young man in good health. CDR3 residues: CASGGAGVNEQFF. The CDR3 DNA is TGTGCCAGCGGTGGAGCGGGAGTAAATGAGCAGTTCTTC.